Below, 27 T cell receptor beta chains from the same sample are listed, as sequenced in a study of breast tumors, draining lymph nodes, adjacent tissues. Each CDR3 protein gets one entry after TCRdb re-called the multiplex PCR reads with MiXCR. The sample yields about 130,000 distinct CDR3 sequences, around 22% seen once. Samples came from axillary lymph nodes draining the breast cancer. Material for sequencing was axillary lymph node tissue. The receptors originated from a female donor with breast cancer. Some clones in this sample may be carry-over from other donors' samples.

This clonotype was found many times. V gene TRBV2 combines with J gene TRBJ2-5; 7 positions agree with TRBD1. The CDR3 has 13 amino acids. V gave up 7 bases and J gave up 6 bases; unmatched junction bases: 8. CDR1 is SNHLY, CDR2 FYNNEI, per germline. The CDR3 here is CASTRQGRQTQYF. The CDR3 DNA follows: TGTGCCAGCACTAGACAGGGACGACAGACCCAGTACTTC.

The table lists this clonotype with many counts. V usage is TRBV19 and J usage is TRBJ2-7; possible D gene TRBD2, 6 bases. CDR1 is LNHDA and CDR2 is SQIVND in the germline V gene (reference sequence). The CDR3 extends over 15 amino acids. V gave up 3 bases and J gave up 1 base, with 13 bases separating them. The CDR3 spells CASSIQAGGSYEQYF. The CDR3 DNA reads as TGTGCCAGTAGTATCCAAGCGGGCGGGTCCTACGAGCAGTACTTC.

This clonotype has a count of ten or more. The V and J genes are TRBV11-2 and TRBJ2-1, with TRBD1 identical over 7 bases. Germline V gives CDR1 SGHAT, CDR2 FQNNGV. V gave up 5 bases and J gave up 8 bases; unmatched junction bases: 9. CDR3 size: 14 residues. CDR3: CASSIRTGRDEQFF. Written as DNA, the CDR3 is TGTGCCAGCAGCATTAGGACAGGTAGGGATGAGCAGTTCTTC.

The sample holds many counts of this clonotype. The CDR3 here is CASRRDRASGRREQYF. CDR3 nucleotide sequence: TGTGCCAGCAGACGTGACAGGGCTTCTGGACGAAGGGAGCAGTACTTC. The chain couples TRBV6-1 to TRBJ2-7; 7 bases agree with TRBD1. This CDR3 spans 16 amino acids. The V gene end was trimmed by 6 bases and the J gene end by 7 bases; junction bases not matched to a gene: 18. Germline CDR1 is MNHNS and CDR2 is SASEGT.

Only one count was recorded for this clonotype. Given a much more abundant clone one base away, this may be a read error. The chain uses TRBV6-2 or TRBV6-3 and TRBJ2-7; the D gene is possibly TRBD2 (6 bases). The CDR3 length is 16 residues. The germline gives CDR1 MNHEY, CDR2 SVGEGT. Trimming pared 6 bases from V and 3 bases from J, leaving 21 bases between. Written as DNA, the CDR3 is TGTGCCAGCAGCCGATCTGACGGGGGTTGGGGCTACGAGCAGTACTTC. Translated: CASSRSDGGWGYEQYF.

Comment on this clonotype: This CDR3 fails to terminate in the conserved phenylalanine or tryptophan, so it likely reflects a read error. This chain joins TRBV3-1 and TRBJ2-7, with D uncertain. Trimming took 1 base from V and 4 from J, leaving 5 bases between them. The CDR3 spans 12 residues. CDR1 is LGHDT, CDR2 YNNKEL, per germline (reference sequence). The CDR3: CASSQVGYEQYL. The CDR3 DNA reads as TGTGCCAGCAGCCAAGTGGGGTACGAGCAGTACCTC.

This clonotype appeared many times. DNA for the CDR3: TGTGCCTGGATGAGGGGACAGCGCTATGGCTACACCTTC. Translation gives CAWMRGQRYGYTF. The V call is TRBV30, the J call TRBJ1-2; TRBD1 matches 7 bases. J lost 4 bases, V lost 4 bases, and 6 bases had no gene match. Germline CDR1 and CDR2: GTSNPN and SVGIG (reference sequence). The CDR3 has 13 amino acids.

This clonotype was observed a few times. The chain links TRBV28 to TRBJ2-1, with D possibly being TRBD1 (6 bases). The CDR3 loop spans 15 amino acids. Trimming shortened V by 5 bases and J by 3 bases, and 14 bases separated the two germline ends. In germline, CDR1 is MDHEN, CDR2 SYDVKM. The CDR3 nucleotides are TGTGCCAGCAGTCTCGGGACATGGGACTACAATGAGCAGTTCTTC. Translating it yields CASSLGTWDYNEQFF.

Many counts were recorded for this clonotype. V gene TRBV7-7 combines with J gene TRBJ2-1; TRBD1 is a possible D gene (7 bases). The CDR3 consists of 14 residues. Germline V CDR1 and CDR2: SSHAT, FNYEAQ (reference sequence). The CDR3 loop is CASARGEYLGEQFF. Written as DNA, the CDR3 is TGTGCTAGCGCCAGGGGGGAATATTTGGGTGAGCAGTTCTTC.

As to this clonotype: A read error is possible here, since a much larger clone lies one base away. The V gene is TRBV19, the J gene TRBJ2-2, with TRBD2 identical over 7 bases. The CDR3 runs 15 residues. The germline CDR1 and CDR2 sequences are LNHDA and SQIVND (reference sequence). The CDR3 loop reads CAGSPRGTNTGELFF. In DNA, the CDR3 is TGTGCCGGTAGTCCGCGGGGGACGAACACCGGGGAGCTGTTTTTT.

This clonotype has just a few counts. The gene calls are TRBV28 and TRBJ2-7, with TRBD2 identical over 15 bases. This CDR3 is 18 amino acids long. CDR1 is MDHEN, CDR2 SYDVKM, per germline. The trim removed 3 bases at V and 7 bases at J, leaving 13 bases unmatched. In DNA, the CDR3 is TGTGCCAGCAGTTTTAGGTTGGGACTAGCGGGAGGATCGAGGGAGCAGTACTTC. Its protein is CASSFRLGLAGGSREQYF.

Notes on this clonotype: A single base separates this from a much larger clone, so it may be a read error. The CDR3 DNA sequence: TGTGCCAGCAGCCCGGGACAGGGGATCGCCTACGAGCAGTACTTC. Encoded protein: CASSPGQGIAYEQYF. V is TRBV6-6 and J is TRBJ2-7; 10 nucleotides align to TRBD1. After removal of 6 bases from V and 2 bases from J, the junction contained 7 bases not matched to a gene. The CDR3 runs to 15 residues. CDR1 and CDR2 (germline): MNHNY, SVGAGI (reference sequence).

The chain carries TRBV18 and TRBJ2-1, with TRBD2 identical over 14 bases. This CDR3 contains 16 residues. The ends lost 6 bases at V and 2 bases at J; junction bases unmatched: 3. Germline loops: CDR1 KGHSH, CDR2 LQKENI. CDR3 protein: CASSTGLAGAYNEQFF. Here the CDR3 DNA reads TGTGCCAGCTCGACGGGACTAGCGGGGGCCTACAATGAGCAGTTCTTC.

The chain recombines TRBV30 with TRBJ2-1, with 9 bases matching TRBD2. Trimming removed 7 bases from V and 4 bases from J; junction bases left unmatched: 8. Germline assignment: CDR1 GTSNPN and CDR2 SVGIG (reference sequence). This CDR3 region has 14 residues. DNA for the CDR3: TGTGCCTTTTCAACGGGACTAGCATACAATGAGCAGTTCTTC. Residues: CAFSTGLAYNEQFF.

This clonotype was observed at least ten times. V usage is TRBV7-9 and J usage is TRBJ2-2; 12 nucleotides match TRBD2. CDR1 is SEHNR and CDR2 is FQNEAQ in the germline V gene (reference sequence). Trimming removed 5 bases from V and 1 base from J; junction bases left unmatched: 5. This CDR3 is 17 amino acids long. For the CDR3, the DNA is TGTGCCAGCAGCCCGAGACTAGCGGGGGTGAACACCGGGGAGCTGTTTTTT. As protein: CASSPRLAGVNTGELFF.

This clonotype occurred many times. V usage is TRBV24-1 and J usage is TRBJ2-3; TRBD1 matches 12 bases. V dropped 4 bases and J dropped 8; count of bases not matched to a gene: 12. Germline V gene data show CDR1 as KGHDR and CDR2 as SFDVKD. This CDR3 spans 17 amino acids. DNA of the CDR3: TGTGCCACCAGTGACCGGGTCCCGGGACAGGGGGCGGGTACGCAGTATTTT. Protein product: CATSDRVPGQGAGTQYF.

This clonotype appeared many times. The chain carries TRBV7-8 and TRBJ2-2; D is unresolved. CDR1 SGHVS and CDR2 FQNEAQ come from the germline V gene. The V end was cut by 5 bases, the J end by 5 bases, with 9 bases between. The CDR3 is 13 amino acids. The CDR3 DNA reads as TGTGCCAGCAGCCTGATTGAGACCGGGGAGCTGTTTTTT. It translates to CASSLIETGELFF.

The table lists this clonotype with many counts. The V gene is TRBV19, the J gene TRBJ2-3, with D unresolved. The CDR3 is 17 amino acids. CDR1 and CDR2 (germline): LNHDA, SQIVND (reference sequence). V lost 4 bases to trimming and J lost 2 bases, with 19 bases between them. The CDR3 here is CASSKSIERSLTDTQYF. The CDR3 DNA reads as TGTGCCAGTAGTAAGTCTATTGAACGGAGCCTCACAGATACGCAGTATTTT.

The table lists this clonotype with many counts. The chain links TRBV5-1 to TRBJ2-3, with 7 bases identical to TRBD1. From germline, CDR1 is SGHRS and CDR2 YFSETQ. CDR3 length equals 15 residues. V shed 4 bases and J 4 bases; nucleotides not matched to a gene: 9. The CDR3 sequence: CASSRDSLYADTQYF. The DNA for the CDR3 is TGCGCCAGCAGCCGGGACAGTCTGTATGCAGATACGCAGTATTTT.

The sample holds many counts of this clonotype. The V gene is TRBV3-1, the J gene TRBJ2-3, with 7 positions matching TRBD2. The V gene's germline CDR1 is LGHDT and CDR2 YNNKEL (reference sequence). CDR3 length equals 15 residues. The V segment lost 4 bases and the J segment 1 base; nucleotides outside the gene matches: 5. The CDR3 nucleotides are TGTGCCAGCAGCCGAAGACTAGCAGGCACAGATACGCAGTATTTT. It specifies CASSRRLAGTDTQYF.

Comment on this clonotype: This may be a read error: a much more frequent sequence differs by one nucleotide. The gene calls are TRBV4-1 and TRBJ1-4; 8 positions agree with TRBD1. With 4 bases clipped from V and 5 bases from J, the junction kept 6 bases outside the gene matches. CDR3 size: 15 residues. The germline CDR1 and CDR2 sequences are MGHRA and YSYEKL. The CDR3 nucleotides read TGCGCCAGCAGCCGGACAGGGTATGGAAATGAAAAACTGTTTTTT. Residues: CASSRTGYGNEKLFF.

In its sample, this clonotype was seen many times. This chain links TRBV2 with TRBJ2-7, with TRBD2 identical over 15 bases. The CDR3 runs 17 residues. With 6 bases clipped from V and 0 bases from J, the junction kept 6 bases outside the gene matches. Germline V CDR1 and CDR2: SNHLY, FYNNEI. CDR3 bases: TGTGCCAGCAGCGGACTAGCGGGAGGGCCTGGCTCCTACGAGCAGTACTTC. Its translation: CASSGLAGGPGSYEQYF.

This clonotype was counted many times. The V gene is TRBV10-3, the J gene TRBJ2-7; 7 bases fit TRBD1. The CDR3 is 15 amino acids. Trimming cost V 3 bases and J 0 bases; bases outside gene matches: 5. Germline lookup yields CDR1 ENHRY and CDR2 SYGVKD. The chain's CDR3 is CAISELDRFSYEQYF. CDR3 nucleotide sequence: TGTGCCATCAGTGAATTGGACAGGTTCTCCTACGAGCAGTACTTC.

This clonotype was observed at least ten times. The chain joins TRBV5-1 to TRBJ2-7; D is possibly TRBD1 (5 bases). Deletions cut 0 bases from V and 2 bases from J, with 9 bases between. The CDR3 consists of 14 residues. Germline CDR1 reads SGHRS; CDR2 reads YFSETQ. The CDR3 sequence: CASSLGQTPYEQYF. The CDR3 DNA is TGCGCCAGCAGCTTGGGACAGACCCCCTACGAGCAGTACTTC.

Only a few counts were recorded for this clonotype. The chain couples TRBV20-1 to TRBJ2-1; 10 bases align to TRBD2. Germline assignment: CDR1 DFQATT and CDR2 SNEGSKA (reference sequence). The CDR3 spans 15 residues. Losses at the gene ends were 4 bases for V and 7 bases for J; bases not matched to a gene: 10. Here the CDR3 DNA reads TGCAGTGCTACCAATTTAGCGGGAGGTTCAAATGAGCAGTTCTTC. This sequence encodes CSATNLAGGSNEQFF.

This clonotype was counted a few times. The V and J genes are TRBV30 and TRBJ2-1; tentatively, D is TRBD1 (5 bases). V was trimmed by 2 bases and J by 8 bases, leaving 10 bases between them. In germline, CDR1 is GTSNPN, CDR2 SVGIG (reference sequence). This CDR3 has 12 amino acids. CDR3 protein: CAWSPKGHEQFF. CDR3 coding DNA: TGTGCCTGGAGTCCCAAGGGGCATGAGCAGTTCTTC. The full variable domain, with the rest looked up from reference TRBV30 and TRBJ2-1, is SQTIHQWPATLVQPVGSPLSLECTVEGTSNPNLYWYRQAAGRGLQLLFYSVGIGQISSEVPQNLSASRPQDRQFILSSKKLLLSDSGFYLCAWSPKGHEQFFGPGTRLTVL.

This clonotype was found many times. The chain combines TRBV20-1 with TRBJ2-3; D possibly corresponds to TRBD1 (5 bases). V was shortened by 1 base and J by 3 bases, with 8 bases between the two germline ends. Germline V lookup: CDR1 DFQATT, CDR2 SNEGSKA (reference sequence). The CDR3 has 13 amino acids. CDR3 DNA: TGCAGTGCTAGAGGGCCAGGGACAGATACGCAGTATTTT. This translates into CSARGPGTDTQYF.